One sample yielded the 24 T cell receptor beta chains listed below, sequenced in a study of Ad26.COV2.S vaccination and SARS-CoV-2 variants. The assay was immunoSEQ multiplex PCR, and TCRdb's table has in-frame clones only and misses some. The table shows fewer than 100,000 clones, with roughly 84% occurring only once. The sequencing here drew on peripheral blood, taken after recovery from COVID-19. Source of these receptors: a human donor who had recovered from COVID-19.

The chain uses TRBV6-2 or TRBV6-3 and TRBJ2-7, with no clear D. The CDR3 is 12 residues long. Between the trimmed V and J ends, which lost 6 bases and 0 bases, there was a span of 6 bases. Germline V CDR1 and CDR2: MNHEY, SVGEGT. CDR3 DNA sequence: TGTGCCAGCAGCCGAATCTCCTACGAGCAGTACTTC. This encodes CASSRISYEQYF.

The chain uses TRBV28 and TRBJ1-2, with D uncertain. CDR1 is MDHEN, CDR2 SYDVKM, per germline. The CDR3 is 16 amino acids. V shed 3 bases and J shed 6 bases, with 20 bases lying between them. This CDR3 is CASSFAPAGELDGYTF. CDR3 nucleotides: TGTGCCAGCAGTTTTGCCCCGGCAGGTGAATTAGATGGCTACACCTTC.

J is TRBJ1-2 and V is TRBV28; D is ambiguous. Trimming left V 5 bases short and J 6 bases short, with 28 bases between. CDR1 is MDHEN and CDR2 is SYDVKM in the germline V gene. CDR3 size: 18 residues. CDR3 amino acids: CASSPKAIQQIHGNGYTF. Written as DNA, the CDR3 is TGTGCCAGCAGTCCCAAAGCCATTCAGCAGATACACGGGAATGGCTACACCTTC.

The J gene is TRBJ2-7, the V gene TRBV9; D remains unclear. This CDR3 has 13 amino acids. Germline V gene data show CDR1 as SGDLS and CDR2 as YYNGEE. V was trimmed by 4 bases and J by 1 base, leaving 9 bases between them. The CDR3 bases are TGTGCCAGCAGCACCCACAATTCCTACGAGCAGTACTTC. Amino acid sequence: CASSTHNSYEQYF. Variable domain in full (rest from reference TRBV9 and TRBJ2-7): DSGVTQTPKHLITATGQRVTLRCSPRSGDLSVYWYQQSLDQGLQFLIQYYNGEERAKGNILERFSAQQFPDLHSELNLSSLELGDSALYFCASSTHNSYEQYFGPGTRLTVT.

The gene calls are TRBV5-4 and TRBJ2-3; 7 nucleotides match TRBD2. V lost 1 base to trimming and J lost 4 bases; unmatched junction nucleotides: 9. Germline CDR1 SGHNT, CDR2 YYREEE (reference sequence). This CDR3 comprises 16 residues. CDR3 DNA: TGTGCCAGCAGCTTGAGGAGCGGGATTCGGGCAGATACGCAGTATTTT. Its protein product is CASSLRSGIRADTQYF.

The chain carries TRBV19 and TRBJ2-3; a weak D match, TRBD2 (6 bases). V shed 6 bases and J shed 6 bases, with 10 bases lying between them. This CDR3 is 12 amino acids long. Germline CDR1 is LNHDA and CDR2 is SQIVND (reference sequence). CDR3 bases: TGTGCCAGTAGCCAACTAGCTGATACGCAGTATTTT. This sequence encodes CASSQLADTQYF.

The chain carries TRBV7-9 and TRBJ2-4; D not resolved. V lost 4 bases and J lost 7, with 8 bases in between. Germline V CDR1 and CDR2: SEHNR, FQNEAQ (reference sequence). The CDR3 totals 12 residues. The CDR3 coding sequence is TGTGCCAGCAGCTCCCCGAGCAACATTCAGTACTTC. It specifies CASSSPSNIQYF. Combining the CDR3 with reference TRBV7-9 and TRBJ2-4 gives the whole variable domain DTGVSQNPRHKITKRGQNVTFRCDPISEHNRLYWYRQTLGQGPEFLTYFQNEAQLEKSRLLSDRFSAERPKGSFSTLEIQRTEQGDSAMYLCASSSPSNIQYFGAGTRLSVL.

J is TRBJ1-1 and V is TRBV5-4; D remains ambiguous. This CDR3 is built from 17 residues. V lost 0 bases and J 1 base, leaving 16 bases between the germline ends. Germline V CDR1 and CDR2: SGHNT, YYREEE (reference sequence). DNA for the CDR3: TGTGCCAGCAGCTTGGCCAAGGCTCCCTCGGCGAACACTGAAGCTTTCTTT. It translates to CASSLAKAPSANTEAFF.

This chain uses TRBV25-1 with TRBJ1-2; 7 bases are shared with TRBD1. CDR3 length: 14 residues. Germline lookup yields CDR1 MGHDK and CDR2 SYGVNS. Trimming at V came to 4 bases and at J to 7 bases, leaving 9 bases not matched to a gene. The CDR3 coding sequence is TGTGCCAGCAGTGTCAAGCAGGGGGTCGGTGGCTACACCTTC. Protein product: CASSVKQGVGGYTF.

The chain recombines TRBV6-2 or TRBV6-3 with TRBJ2-1; D possibly corresponds to TRBD2 (6 bases). The V gene lost 4 bases and the J gene lost 7 bases, with 14 bases spanning the gap. CDR1 is MNHEY and CDR2 is SVGEGT in the germline V gene. The length of the CDR3 is 14 residues. The CDR3 region is CASSLDSGINEQFF. CDR3 nucleotides: TGTGCCAGCAGTTTGGATAGCGGTATAAATGAGCAGTTCTTC.

The chain joins TRBV4-3 to TRBJ2-5; TRBD2 aligns across 11 bases. Per germline, CDR1 LGHNA and CDR2 YSLEER. The ends lost 0 bases at V and 6 bases at J; junction bases unmatched: 15. The CDR3 is 19 residues long. CDR3 sequence: CASSQDSSSGRANAKTQYF. The CDR3 region has the DNA TGCGCCAGCAGCCAAGATTCGAGTAGCGGGAGGGCCAATGCCAAGACCCAGTACTTC.

The chain employs TRBV9 and TRBJ2-2, with 9 bases aligning to TRBD1. From germline, CDR1 is SGDLS and CDR2 YYNGEE. The CDR3 length is 19 residues. The V segment lost 4 bases and the J segment 1 base; nucleotides outside the gene matches: 14. Here the CDR3 DNA reads TGTGCCAGCAGCACAGACCTACCGGGACAGGGACTGAACACCGGGGAGCTGTTTTTT. Amino acids: CASSTDLPGQGLNTGELFF.

For the CDR3, the DNA is TGCGCCAGCAGCTTGGAAAGCGGAACCTACAATGAGCAGTTCTTC. Translation gives CASSLESGTYNEQFF. The V and J genes are TRBV5-1 and TRBJ2-1; TRBD2 is a possible D gene (5 bases). CDR3 length: 15 residues. The V gene's germline CDR1 is SGHRS and CDR2 YFSETQ. V gave up 0 bases and J gave up 2 bases, with 9 bases separating them.

J is TRBJ2-2 and V is TRBV14; D may be TRBD2 (5 bases). Trimming took off 4 bases at V and 6 bases at J, with 9 bases between the two ends. The length of the CDR3 is 13 residues. Germline values: CDR1 SGHDN, CDR2 FVKESK. Here the CDR3 DNA reads TGTGCCAGCAGCCGGGAGTTGGCCGGGGAGCTGTTTTTT. Protein product: CASSRELAGELFF.

This rearrangement joins TRBV7-8 to TRBJ2-2, with a possible D match to TRBD1 (6 bases). The CDR3 loop spans 15 amino acids. V was clipped by 5 bases and J by 5 bases, with 15 bases between them. Germline CDR1 and CDR2: SGHVS and FQNEAQ. The CDR3 nucleotides read TGTGCCAGCAGCGCTAGACAGGACTCGACCGGGGAGCTGTTTTTT. Amino acids: CASSARQDSTGELFF.

This clone appeared a few times. The chain employs TRBV4-3 and TRBJ2-1, with TRBD2 identical over 7 bases. The CDR3 is 16 residues long. V shed 2 bases, J shed 3 bases, and the junction held 7 bases outside the gene matches. Germline CDR1 and CDR2: LGHNA and YSLEER. The CDR3 DNA is TGCGCCAGCAGCCAACTACGGACGGGGGGCTACAATGAGCAGTTCTTC. Encoded protein: CASSQLRTGGYNEQFF.

The chain combines TRBV7-9 with TRBJ2-4, with 8 bases aligning to TRBD1. The CDR3 loop spans 16 amino acids. Germline lookup yields CDR1 SEHNR and CDR2 FQNEAQ (reference sequence). Losses at the gene ends were 2 bases for V and 0 bases for J; bases not matched to a gene: 3. CDR3 amino acids: CASSLRQGKAKNIQYF. The CDR3 bases are TGTGCCAGCAGCTTACGACAGGGGAAAGCCAAAAACATTCAGTACTTC.

This clone occurred a few times. The genes are TRBV6-5 and TRBJ1-1; D is ambiguous. CDR1 is MNHEY and CDR2 is SVGAGI in the germline V gene. With 3 bases removed from V and 2 bases from J, the gap between germline ends came to 16 bases. The CDR3 has 16 amino acids. CDR3 in amino acids: CASSYRGQSKNTEAFF. The CDR3 nucleotides are TGTGCCAGCAGTTATAGAGGGCAGAGTAAAAACACTGAAGCTTTCTTT.

J is TRBJ2-2 and V is TRBV10-1; 10 positions match TRBD1. Germline V gene data show CDR1 as WNHNN and CDR2 as SYGVQD (reference sequence). This CDR3 is 16 amino acids long. V lost 8 bases to trimming and J lost 2 bases; unmatched junction nucleotides: 8. CDR3 DNA: TGCGCCAGCGGAGAGGGGACAGGGGTCAACACCGGGGAGCTGTTTTTT. Encoded protein: CASGEGTGVNTGELFF.

The V call is TRBV27, the J call TRBJ2-7, with 7 bases that match TRBD1. This CDR3 has 13 amino acids. Trimming cost V 5 bases and J 3 bases; bases outside gene matches: 4. The germline gives CDR1 MNHEY, CDR2 SMNVEV (reference sequence). This chain's CDR3 is CASSPGTVYEQYF. The CDR3 bases are TGTGCCAGCAGTCCAGGGACAGTCTACGAGCAGTACTTC.

V gene TRBV7-8 combines with J gene TRBJ2-5; 11 nucleotides line up with TRBD2. Trimming at V came to 5 bases and at J to 3 bases, leaving 11 bases not matched to a gene. The germline gives CDR1 SGHVS, CDR2 FQNEAQ. The CDR3 is 17 amino acids. CDR3 nucleotides: TGTGCCAGCAGCATATTTGGACTGGGACTAGCGGAAGAGACCCAGTACTTC. Its protein product is CASSIFGLGLAEETQYF. The entire variable domain, with the rest obtained from reference TRBV7-8 and TRBJ2-5, is as follows: GAGVSQSPRYKVAKRGQDVALRCDPISGHVSLFWYQQALGQGPEFLTYFQNEAQLDKSGLPSDRFFAERPEGSVSTLKIQRTQQEDSAVYLCASSIFGLGLAEETQYFGPGTRLLVL.

V usage is TRBV5-1 and J usage is TRBJ2-3; possibly TRBD1 or TRBD2 for D (5 bases each). The CDR3 sequence is 14 residues long. Germline V gene sequence: CDR1 SGHRS, CDR2 YFSETQ. Trimming pared 5 bases from V and 6 bases from J, leaving 16 bases between. CDR3 protein: CASRFRDPWDTQYF. The CDR3 nucleotides are TGCGCCAGCAGGTTCCGGGACCCATGGGATACGCAGTATTTT.

This clone was seen a single time. This rearrangement joins TRBV7-9 to TRBJ2-7; D uncertain. Trimming took off 3 bases at V and 0 bases at J, with 15 bases between the two ends. CDR3 size: 16 residues. The germline V gene encodes CDR1 SEHNR and CDR2 FQNEAQ (reference sequence). CDR3 in DNA: TGTGCCAGCAGCTTTGGTCGGGTTTCCCGCTCCTACGAGCAGTACTTC. Translating gives CASSFGRVSRSYEQYF.

V and J are TRBV5-6 and TRBJ2-2; D is possibly TRBD1 or TRBD2 (5 bases each). V lost 4 bases to trimming and J lost 7 bases, with 20 bases between them. The germline gives CDR1 SGHDT, CDR2 YYEEEE. The CDR3 loop spans 16 amino acids. The CDR3 here is CASSAAGQGFIGELFF. DNA for the CDR3: TGTGCCAGCAGCGCCGCGGGTCAGGGTTTTATCGGGGAGCTGTTTTTT.